Listed below are T cell receptor beta chains from one sample, sequenced in a study of blood T cell repertoires in COVID-19. Measured with immunoSEQ multiplex PCR; TCRdb has only the in-frame clones, and not every one. The sample comprises roughly 80,000 clones, approximately 78% of which are singletons, and 20% to 25% rests with the top ten. The sample taken for sequencing was peripheral blood. The receptor set was obtained from a human donor in a cohort sampled during active COVID-19. Both conserved end residues are part of each CDR3. The D gene is left open where the match is weak.

V	J	D	CDR3
TRBV4-2	TRBJ2-5	TRBD2	CASSQDWGGTRETQYF
TRBV6-7	TRBJ1-5	TRBD1	CASSGKHRGRGNQPQHF
TRBV13	TRBJ1-6	NA	CASSFRQGYNSPLHF
TRBV5-1	TRBJ2-7	NA	CASSHGGTASSYEQYF
TRBV9	TRBJ2-6	NA	CASSVEVASGANVLTF
TRBV5-1	TRBJ1-4	TRBD1	CASSSSPGQGKEKLFF
TRBV5-4	TRBJ1-1	NA	CASSFRGITEAFF
TRBV5-1	TRBJ2-3	TRBD1	CASSQGQGRGTDTQYF
TRBV9	TRBJ2-7	NA	CASSVEFRGYEQYF
TRBV5-1	TRBJ2-2	TRBD2	CASSASGLAYTGELFF
TRBV18	TRBJ2-6	NA	CASSPEHSGANVLTF
TRBV21-1	TRBJ1-1	NA	CAKPKDGLGHDEVATEAFF
TRBV24-1	TRBJ2-1	TRBD2	CATGSASGGHWNEQFF
TRBV5-1	TRBJ1-3	NA	CASSPLTLGYAGNTIYF
TRBV5-1	TRBJ1-1	NA	CASSVQTRTAGGTEAFF
TRBV18	TRBJ2-5	TRBD2	CASSPTGRLAKTQYF
TRBV7-2	TRBJ1-2	NA	CASSSGRGANYGYTF
TRBV9	TRBJ2-1	TRBD2	CASTTSGGYNEQFF
TRBV18	TRBJ1-5	NA	CASSPETARNQPQHF
TRBV12-3/TRBV12-4	TRBJ2-7	TRBD1	CASNLGQGYEQYF
TRBV11-2	TRBJ2-1	TRBD2	CASSLGLAGDRDEQFF
TRBV28	TRBJ2-7	TRBD1	CASSKDRGKFDEQYF
TRBV4-1	TRBJ1-2	NA	CASSRSGGASYGYTF
TRBV5-5	TRBJ1-1	NA	CASSLVWGAGTEAFF
TRBV10-1	TRBJ2-7	TRBD2	CASSEGLAGSYEQYF
TRBV5-8	TRBJ1-3	TRBD1	CASSDGQGHSGNTIYF
TRBV7-9	TRBJ2-1	NA	CASSSLQGPPAINEQFF
TRBV4-1	TRBJ1-3	TRBD1	CASSQARDRGSGNTIYF
TRBV11-1	TRBJ2-3	TRBD2	CASSSRTRGTDTQYF
TRBV2	TRBJ1-1	NA	CASSDRVGTEAFF
TRBV2	TRBJ1-6	TRBD1	CASSGDRTPNSPLHF
TRBV6-5	TRBJ2-2	NA	CASSYTQGFRSGELFF
TRBV28	TRBJ1-1	TRBD1	CASRPGGTGAFF
TRBV4-2	TRBJ2-3	TRBD2	CASSPNLGAGGADTQYF
TRBV28	TRBJ1-5	NA	CASSLNSAISNQPQHF
TRBV5-4	TRBJ2-7	NA	CASSNDGLYEQYF
TRBV28	TRBJ1-2	NA	CASSLGGYGYTF
TRBV27	TRBJ2-7	TRBD1	CASSVGTDLYEQYF
TRBV28	TRBJ1-2	NA	CASEDRRTNYGYTF
TRBV11-2	TRBJ1-5	NA	CASSSPGEGQPQHF
TRBV28	TRBJ1-5	NA	CASRPGVGQPQHF